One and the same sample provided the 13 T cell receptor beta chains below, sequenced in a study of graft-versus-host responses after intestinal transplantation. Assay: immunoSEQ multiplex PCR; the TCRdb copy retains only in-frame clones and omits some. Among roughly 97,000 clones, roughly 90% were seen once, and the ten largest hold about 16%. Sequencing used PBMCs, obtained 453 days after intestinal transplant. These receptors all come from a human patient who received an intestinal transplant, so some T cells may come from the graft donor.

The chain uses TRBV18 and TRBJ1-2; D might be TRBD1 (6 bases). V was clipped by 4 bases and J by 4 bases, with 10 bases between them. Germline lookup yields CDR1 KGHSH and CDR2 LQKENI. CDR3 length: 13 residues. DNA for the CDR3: TGTGCCAGCTCACGTACAGGGCCCTATGGCTACACCTTC. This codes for CASSRTGPYGYTF.

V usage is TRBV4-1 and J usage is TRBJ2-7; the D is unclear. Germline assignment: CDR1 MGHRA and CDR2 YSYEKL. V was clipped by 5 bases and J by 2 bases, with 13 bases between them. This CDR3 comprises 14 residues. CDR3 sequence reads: CASSKTITTYEQYF. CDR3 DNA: TGCGCCAGCAGCAAGACAATAACGACCTACGAGCAGTACTTC.

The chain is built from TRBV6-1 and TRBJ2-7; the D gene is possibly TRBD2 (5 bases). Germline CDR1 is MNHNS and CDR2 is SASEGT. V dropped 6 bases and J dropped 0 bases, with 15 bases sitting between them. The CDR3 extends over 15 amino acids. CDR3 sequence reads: CASRPGVFSSYEQYF. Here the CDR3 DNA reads TGTGCCAGCAGACCCGGGGTATTTAGCTCCTACGAGCAGTACTTC.

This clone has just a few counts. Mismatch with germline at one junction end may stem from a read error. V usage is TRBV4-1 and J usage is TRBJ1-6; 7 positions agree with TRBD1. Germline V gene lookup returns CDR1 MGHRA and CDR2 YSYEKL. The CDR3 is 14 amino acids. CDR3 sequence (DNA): TGTGCCAGCAGCCAAACAGGGGAGGCTTCACCCCTCCACTTT. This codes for CASSQTGEASPLHF.

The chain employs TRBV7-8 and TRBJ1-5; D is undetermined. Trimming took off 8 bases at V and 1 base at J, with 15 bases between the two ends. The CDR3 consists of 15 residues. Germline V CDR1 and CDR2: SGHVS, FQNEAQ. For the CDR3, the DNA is TGTGCCAGCCGATCCGGGGAGAGAAGCAATCAGCCCCAGCATTTT. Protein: CASRSGERSNQPQHF.

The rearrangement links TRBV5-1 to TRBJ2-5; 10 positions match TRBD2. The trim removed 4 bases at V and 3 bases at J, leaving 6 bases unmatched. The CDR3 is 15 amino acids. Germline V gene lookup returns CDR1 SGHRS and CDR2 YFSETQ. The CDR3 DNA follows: TGCGCCAGCAGCCAACTAGCGGGGATTGAAGAGACCCAGTACTTC. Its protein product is CASSQLAGIEETQYF.

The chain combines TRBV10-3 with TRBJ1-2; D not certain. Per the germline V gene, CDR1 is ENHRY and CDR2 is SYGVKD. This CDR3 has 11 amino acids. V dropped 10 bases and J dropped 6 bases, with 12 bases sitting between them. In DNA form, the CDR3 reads TGTGCCACGGCCCAGAAGAATGGCTACACCTTC. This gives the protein CATAQKNGYTF.

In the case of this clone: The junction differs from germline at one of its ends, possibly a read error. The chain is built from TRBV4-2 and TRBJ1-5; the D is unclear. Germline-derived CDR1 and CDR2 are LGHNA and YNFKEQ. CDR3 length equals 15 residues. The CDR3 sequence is CASSRLVGINRPQHF. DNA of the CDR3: TGTGCCAGCAGTCGCTTGGTAGGGATAAATCGGCCCCAGCATTTT.

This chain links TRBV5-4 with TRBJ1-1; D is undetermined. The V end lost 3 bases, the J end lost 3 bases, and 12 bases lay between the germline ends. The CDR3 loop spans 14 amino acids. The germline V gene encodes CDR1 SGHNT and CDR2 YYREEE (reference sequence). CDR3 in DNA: TGTGCCAGCAGCTCCCCCCAGGCGGACACTGAAGCTTTCTTT. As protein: CASSSPQADTEAFF. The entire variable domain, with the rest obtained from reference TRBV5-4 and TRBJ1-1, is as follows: ETGVTQSPTHLIKTRGQQVTLRCSSQSGHNTVSWYQQALGQGPQFIFQYYREEENGRGNFPPRFSGLQFPNYSSELNVNALELDDSALYLCASSSPQADTEAFFGQGTRLTVV.

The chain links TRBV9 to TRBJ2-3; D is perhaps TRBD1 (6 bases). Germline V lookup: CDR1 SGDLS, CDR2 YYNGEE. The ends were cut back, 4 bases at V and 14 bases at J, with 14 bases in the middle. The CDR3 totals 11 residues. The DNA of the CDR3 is TGTGCCAGCAGCCCTTGGACCAGGGGGTATTTT. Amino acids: CASSPWTRGYF.

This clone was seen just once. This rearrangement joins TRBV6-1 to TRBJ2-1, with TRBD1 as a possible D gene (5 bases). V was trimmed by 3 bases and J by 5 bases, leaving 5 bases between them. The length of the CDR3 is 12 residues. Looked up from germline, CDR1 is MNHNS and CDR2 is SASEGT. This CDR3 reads CASSETDNEQFF. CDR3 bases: TGTGCCAGCAGTGAGACAGACAATGAGCAGTTCTTC.

CDR3 loop: CASSLKPGHTGELFF. CDR3 sequence (DNA): TGCGCCAGCAGCTTGAAACCGGGACACACCGGGGAGCTGTTTTTT. V is TRBV5-1 and J is TRBJ2-2, with D possibly called TRBD1 or TRBD2 (5 bases each). Germline loops: CDR1 SGHRS, CDR2 YFSETQ. V gave up 1 base and J gave up 3 bases, with 10 bases separating them. The CDR3 runs to 15 residues.

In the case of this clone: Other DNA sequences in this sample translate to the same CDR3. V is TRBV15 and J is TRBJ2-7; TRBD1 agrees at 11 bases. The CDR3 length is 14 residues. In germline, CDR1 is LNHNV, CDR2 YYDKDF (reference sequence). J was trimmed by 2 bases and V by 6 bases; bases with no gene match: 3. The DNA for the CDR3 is TGTGCCACCAGTGGGACAGGGGGGGCCTACGAGCAGTACTTC. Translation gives CATSGTGGAYEQYF.